Shown below are 18 T cell receptor beta chains from a single sample sequenced in a study of blood T cell repertoires in COVID-19. Sequenced by immunoSEQ multiplex PCR; TCRdb stores in-frame clones only, minus some. The sample has hundreds of thousands of clones; roughly 83% are singletons. Sequencing was done on a sample of peripheral blood. Source of these receptors: a man in his forties or fifties with acute or convalescent COVID-19.

The chain has TRBV7-2 and TRBJ1-6; the D gene is possibly TRBD1 (6 bases). Germline V gene data show CDR1 as SGHTA and CDR2 as FQGNSA. The CDR3 length is 13 residues. V lost 4 bases, J lost 7 bases, and 8 bases lay in between. The CDR3 region is CASSSDRNSPLHF. Here the CDR3 DNA reads TGTGCCAGCAGCTCCGACAGGAATTCACCCCTCCACTTT.

CDR3 in DNA: TGTGCCAGCAGCTTCGGGACAGGGACCTACGAGCAGTACTTC. It codes for CASSFGTGTYEQYF. The V gene is TRBV5-5, the J gene TRBJ2-7; 9 bases agree with TRBD1. V lost 2 bases and J lost 2; bases outside the gene matches: 2. This CDR3 spans 14 amino acids. Germline CDR1 reads SGHKS; CDR2 reads YYEKEE (reference sequence).

This chain joins TRBV6-4 and TRBJ2-3; maybe TRBD2 (6 bases). The germline V gene has CDR1 MRHNA and CDR2 SNTAGT. Between the trimmed V and J ends, which lost 2 bases and 6 bases, there was a span of 12 bases. CDR3 length: 14 amino acids. The CDR3 bases are TGTGCCAGCAGTGACGGGACTCCGGGGGATACGCAGTATTTT. Amino acids: CASSDGTPGDTQYF.

This clone has more than one count but fewer than ten. The genes are TRBV4-1 and TRBJ2-4, with D tentatively TRBD1 (6 bases). Germline CDR1 reads MGHRA; CDR2 reads YSYEKL. This CDR3 is 15 amino acids long. Trimming shortened V by 0 bases and J by 5 bases, and 11 bases separated the two germline ends. The chain's CDR3 is CASSQETRGENIQYF. CDR3 nucleotide sequence: TGCGCCAGCAGCCAAGAAACCAGGGGCGAAAACATTCAGTACTTC.

V usage is TRBV30 and J usage is TRBJ1-1; no clear D. V was shortened by 4 bases and J by 0 bases, with 9 bases between the two germline ends. This CDR3 contains 13 residues. CDR1 is GTSNPN and CDR2 is SVGIG in the germline V gene (reference sequence). In DNA, the CDR3 is TGTGCCTGGAAGGTGGGCTTGAACACTGAAGCTTTCTTT. This translates into CAWKVGLNTEAFF. Combining the CDR3 with reference TRBV30 and TRBJ1-1 gives the whole variable domain SQTIHQWPATLVQPVGSPLSLECTVEGTSNPNLYWYRQAAGRGLQLLFYSVGIGQISSEVPQNLSASRPQDRQFILSSKKLLLSDSGFYLCAWKVGLNTEAFFGQGTRLTVV.

The chain carries TRBV6-4 and TRBJ2-1, with 10 bases fitting TRBD2. This CDR3 spans 15 amino acids. Looked up from germline, CDR1 is MRHNA and CDR2 is SNTAGT. The ends lost 2 bases at V and 8 bases at J; junction bases unmatched: 6. The CDR3 nucleotides read TGTGCCAGCAGTGACGGAGCTAGCGGGAGCCATGAGCAGTTCTTC. It translates to CASSDGASGSHEQFF.

J is TRBJ1-1 and V is TRBV6-6; 10 bases match TRBD1. Per the germline V gene, CDR1 is MNHNY and CDR2 is SVGAGI (reference sequence). The J segment lost 5 bases and the V segment lost 5 bases, leaving 8 bases of the junction unmatched. CDR3 size: 15 residues. CDR3: CASSGTGEGRTEAFF. CDR3 DNA: TGTGCCAGCAGTGGGACAGGGGAGGGGAGGACTGAAGCTTTCTTT.

The genes are TRBV9 and TRBJ2-5; tentatively, D is TRBD2 (5 bases). V lost 5 bases to trimming and J lost 1 base, with 6 bases between them. The CDR3 spans 12 residues. Germline V CDR1 and CDR2: SGDLS, YYNGEE. As DNA, the CDR3 is TGTGCCAGCAGTGGGAGCCAAGAGACCCAGTACTTC. It translates to CASSGSQETQYF.

The chain joins TRBV4-3 to TRBJ2-7, with D perhaps TRBD1 (5 bases). Trimming took off 3 bases at V and 5 bases at J, with 11 bases between the two ends. The CDR3 has 13 amino acids. Germline values: CDR1 LGHNA, CDR2 YSLEER. The CDR3 region has the DNA TGCGCCAGCAGCCATACAGGTTTCGACGAGCAGTACTTC. Amino acids: CASSHTGFDEQYF.

The chain recombines TRBV19 with TRBJ2-1, with D possibly being TRBD1 (6 bases). The germline CDR1 and CDR2 sequences are LNHDA and SQIVND (reference sequence). The CDR3 contains 14 residues. V lost 0 bases to trimming and J lost 11 bases, with 14 bases between them. The chain's CDR3 is CASSIEDRGRQQFF. The CDR3 nucleotides read TGTGCCAGTAGTATAGAGGACAGAGGGCGGCAGCAGTTCTTC.

The CDR3 protein is CASSLSQGEYTNEKLFF. The CDR3 region has the DNA TGTGCCAGCAGCTTATCCCAGGGGGAGTATACTAATGAAAAACTGTTTTTT. The chain has TRBV13 and TRBJ1-4; 7 bases map to TRBD1. CDR3 length: 17 residues. J lost 2 bases, V lost 2 bases, and 8 bases had no gene match. CDR1 PRHDT and CDR2 FYEKMQ come from the germline V gene (reference sequence).

The chain carries TRBV7-9 and TRBJ2-1; D not resolved. CDR1 and CDR2 from the germline V gene are SEHNR and FQNEAQ (reference sequence). The CDR3 runs to 14 residues. The V end was cut by 5 bases, the J end by 6 bases, with 14 bases between. In DNA form, the CDR3 reads TGTGCCAGCAGCCGTGAGGTTCCTGGCAATGAGCAGTTCTTC. Its translation is CASSREVPGNEQFF.

This chain joins TRBV18 and TRBJ2-2, with TRBD1 identical over 9 bases. CDR1 is KGHSH and CDR2 is LQKENI in the germline V gene. CDR3 size: 16 residues. V was clipped by 6 bases and J by 5 bases; unmatched bases: 10. The CDR3 coding sequence is TGTGCCAGCTCCCCGAGGACAGGGGAGATAACCGGGGAGCTGTTTTTT. Its translation is CASSPRTGEITGELFF.

The rearrangement joins TRBV5-1 to TRBJ1-2; D unresolved. The CDR3 covers 13 residues. Germline CDR1 SGHRS, CDR2 YFSETQ. Trimming shortened V by 4 bases and J by 2 bases, and 9 bases separated the two germline ends. Here the CDR3 reads CASSPTRNYGYTF. The CDR3 nucleotides read TGCGCCAGCAGCCCGACAAGAAACTATGGCTACACCTTC.

The chain joins TRBV29-1 to TRBJ2-3, with D possibly TRBD2 on 6 matching bases. The germline V and J ends were trimmed by 6 bases and 0 bases, with 10 bases remaining between them. CDR1 and CDR2 (germline): SQVTM, ANQGSEA. This CDR3 is built from 13 residues. The CDR3: CSVEGTSTDTQYF. The CDR3 DNA sequence: TGCAGCGTGGAGGGGACCAGCACAGATACGCAGTATTTT.

The chain joins TRBV7-3 to TRBJ2-7, with a tentative D call TRBD1 (5 bases). The germline CDR1 and CDR2 sequences are SGHTA and FQGTGA. CDR3 size: 13 residues. Trimming left V 1 base short and J 6 bases short, with 10 bases between. The CDR3 is CASSLIPGREQYF. CDR3 coding DNA: TGTGCCAGCAGCTTAATTCCAGGGCGCGAGCAGTACTTC.

Of note for this clone: The same CDR3 arises from other DNA sequences in this sample as well. The chain is built from TRBV11-2 and TRBJ2-1; no reliable D call. Germline CDR1 SGHAT, CDR2 FQNNGV. This CDR3 spans 15 amino acids. V lost 1 base, J lost 5 bases, and 12 bases lay in between. Here the CDR3 reads CASSLGQSPHNEQFF. The CDR3 nucleotides read TGTGCCAGCAGCTTAGGGCAGTCTCCTCACAATGAGCAGTTCTTC.

J is TRBJ1-1 and V is TRBV3-1 (or the pseudogene TRBV3-2); tentatively, D is TRBD1 (5 bases). The germline V and J ends were trimmed by 3 bases and 8 bases, with 16 bases remaining between them. The CDR3 consists of 14 residues. Germline CDR1 LGHDT, CDR2 YNNKEL (reference sequence). CDR3 protein: CASSHLQGVQEAFF. The DNA of the CDR3 is TGTGCCAGCAGCCACCTGCAGGGTGTACAGGAAGCTTTCTTT.